This T cell receptor (beta chain) stems from a study of shared T cell receptors in the human thymus. This clone has only a few counts. Germline CDR1 and CDR2: SGHTA and FQGNSA. With V trimmed by 5 bases and J by 2 bases, 9 bases remained unmatched. This CDR3 has 15 residues. Profiled with immunoSEQ multiplex PCR; TCRdb holds only in-frame clones, not every one. The sample includes roughly 550,000 clones, about 84% seen only once; the top ten take more than 0.01%. These records were also assigned to another study, of human thymus T cells.

Sequencing was done on a sample of thymocytes. This TCR came from a boy in the first two years of life with a congenital heart defect. This chain uses TRBV7-2 with TRBJ2-7; 7 bases match TRBD1. The CDR3 protein is CASSGNRGQAYEQYF. The CDR3 nucleotides are TGTGCCAGCAGCGGTAACAGGGGTCAGGCCTACGAGCAGTACTTC.